This is a list of T cell receptor beta chains from one sample in a study of human T cells and chemical hapten exposure. One entry per CDR3 protein results from TCRdb running MiXCR on the RACE reads. The table shows roughly 380,000 distinct CDR3 sequences, with more than 4.5% occurring only once. The sequenced sample was whole blood, obtained in connection with sensitization to the hapten diphenylcyclopropenone (DPC). These receptor sequences come from a woman aged 50 to 65 with alopecia areata. Some clones in this sample may be carry-over from other donors' samples. CDR3s include the opening cysteine and the closing phenylalanine or tryptophan. A D gene is named only where the DNA matches it firmly. The listing skips clone size in some rows; elsewhere it reads once, few, many or a size class.

NA	TRBV11-2	few	TRBJ2-1	TGTGCCAGCAGCCGCGCCATTGCGGCAAGCTCCTACAATGAGCAGTTCTTC	CASSRAIAASSYNEQFF
TRBD2	TRBV7-9	many	TRBJ2-3	TGTGCCAGCAGCAGAGGGACTAGACCTCGCACAGATACGCAGTATTTT	CASSRGTRPRTDTQYF
TRBD1	TRBV15	NA	TRBJ2-3	TGTGCCACCAGCATCTCAGGGGGCGGAAGCACAGATACGCAGTATTTT	CATSISGGGSTDTQYF
NA	TRBV5-1	few	TRBJ2-3	TGCGCCAGCAGACCCACAGGGTCAGATACGCAGTATTTT	CASRPTGSDTQYF
NA	TRBV29-1	many	TRBJ2-7	TGCAGCGTTGTGGGACGAGGGAGAAGGGGTTACGAGCAGTACTTC	CSVVGRGRRGYEQYF
TRBD2	TRBV20-1	many	TRBJ2-1	TGCAGTGCAGGGGCTAGCGGGAGAGGTAATGAGCAGTTCTTC	CSAGASGRGNEQFF
NA	TRBV11-2	NA	TRBJ1-1	TGTGCCAGCAGCCCGAGGGCACAGGGCGCGAACACTGAAGCTTTCTTT	CASSPRAQGANTEAFF
NA	TRBV20-1	NA	TRBJ2-1	TGCAGTGCTATCGGGGAACAGGGCCACAATGAGCAGTTCTTC	CSAIGEQGHNEQFF
NA	TRBV18	many	TRBJ1-3	TGTGCCAGCTCACCAGCAGCACAGACTGGAAACACCATATATTTT	CASSPAAQTGNTIYF
NA	TRBV7-7	few	TRBJ1-4	TGTGCCAGCAGCTCGGCGGGTTCTAATGAAAAACTGTTTTTT	CASSSAGSNEKLFF
NA	TRBV28	NA	TRBJ2-3	TGTGCCAGCAGTTTCGGTATCGGGACGGTGGGTCAGTATTTT	CASSFGIGTVGQYF
NA	TRBV12-3/TRBV12-4	NA	TRBJ2-3	TGTGCCAGCAGTGCTGCCCTTCCGGAGGAAATCACGCAGTATTTT	CASSAALPEEITQYF
TRBD2	TRBV29-1	many	TRBJ2-7	TGCAGCGCCTTAGGGGCTAGCGGGATCTACGAGCAGTACTTC	CSALGASGIYEQYF
TRBD1	TRBV19	many	TRBJ2-7	TGTGCCAGCGCCCTGACCCGGGACAGGGGGCAATACGAGCAGTACTTC	CASALTRDRGQYEQYF
NA	TRBV12-3/TRBV12-4	NA	TRBJ1-2	TGTGCCAGCAGATCCAGGGAGGGCCATGGCTACACCTTC	CASRSREGHGYTF
NA	TRBV5-5	many	TRBJ1-2	TGTGCCAGCAGCTTGGACGGGGGAGATCCTTATGGCTACACCTTC	CASSLDGGDPYGYTF
TRBD1	TRBV12-3/TRBV12-4	many	TRBJ1-2	TGTGCCAGCACCATAGACGGACAGGGGAATGGTGGCTACACCTTC	CASTIDGQGNGGYTF
NA	TRBV5-5	many	TRBJ1-6	TGTGCCAGCAGCTTGGCCTTACTTGGAAATTCACCCCTCCACTTT	CASSLALLGNSPLHF
TRBD1	TRBV7-2	few	TRBJ1-2	TGTGCCAGCAGATGGTGGCCCGGACAGGGGGACTATGGCTACACCTTC	CASRWWPGQGDYGYTF
TRBD1	TRBV19	NA	TRBJ2-7	TGTGCCTGTGGGACAGGGGGCTACGAGCAGTACTTC	CACGTGGYEQYF
NA	TRBV9	many	TRBJ1-4	TGTGCCAGCAGCGGCGTCCCTGAATTGGAAAAACTGTTTTTT	CASSGVPELEKLFF
NA	TRBV6-5	many	TRBJ2-2	TGTGCCAGCAGTTACTGGGACAGGGGCGCCATGGGAGCGGGAGGTAACACCGGGGAGCTGTTTTTT	CASSYWDRGAMGAGGNTGELFF
TRBD1	TRBV6-5	many	TRBJ2-6	TGTGCCAGCAGTTATGGGACAGGGGCCTCTGGGGCCAACGTCCTGACTTTC	CASSYGTGASGANVLTF
TRBD1	TRBV7-8	many	TRBJ2-6	TGTGCCAGCAGCTTAGTTTCCAGGACAGGGCGGGCCAACGTCCTGACTTTC	CASSLVSRTGRANVLTF
NA	TRBV4-2	NA	TRBJ1-1	TGTGCCAGCAGCCACAACAAGGCCATGAACACTGAAGCTTTCTTT	CASSHNKAMNTEAFF
TRBD1	TRBV30	many	TRBJ2-1	TGTGCCTGGAGCAGGGGGTACAATGAGCAGTTCTTC	CAWSRGYNEQFF
NA	TRBV11-2	NA	TRBJ1-2	TGTGCCAGCAGTCGTAGCCGGGACCCAGGCTATGGCTACACCTTC	CASSRSRDPGYGYTF
NA	TRBV6-2/TRBV6-3	few	TRBJ2-2	TGTGCCAGCAGTTACTCGAGCGGTTCGAACACCGGGGAGCTGTTTTTT	CASSYSSGSNTGELFF
TRBD1	TRBV6-2/TRBV6-3	NA	TRBJ1-1	TGTGCCAGCAGTTTTACCCCAGGGGGCGAGGCTGAAGCTTTCTTT	CASSFTPGGEAEAFF
NA	TRBV20-1	few	TRBJ2-3	TGCAGTGCTAGGACAGGACCCCCAACATTTACGCAGTATTTT	CSARTGPPTFTQYF
TRBD1	TRBV20-1	NA	TRBJ2-6	TGCAGTGTTGCCCGGGACAGGGTTACTGGGGCCAACGTCCTGACTTTC	CSVARDRVTGANVLTF
NA	TRBV18	few	TRBJ2-1	TGTGCCAGCTCACCAGTGGAAAGGTCCGGCAGTGAGCAGTTCTTC	CASSPVERSGSEQFF
NA	TRBV3-1	many	TRBJ1-3	TGTGCCAGCAGCCAACGGGGGGCCGGAAACACCATATATTTT	CASSQRGAGNTIYF
NA	TRBV12-3/TRBV12-4	many	TRBJ2-1	TGTGCCAGCAGTTTAGCGGGAGCGTTCAATGAGCAGTTCTTC	CASSLAGAFNEQFF
TRBD2	TRBV6-1	few	TRBJ2-3	TGTGCCAGCCCTAGCGGGCTCTGGGGGACAGATACGCAGTATTTT	CASPSGLWGTDTQYF
TRBD1	TRBV7-8	many	TRBJ1-1	TGTGCCAGCAGCTTCCTGGGACAGGGGCCGGGGGAGGGCACTGAAGCTTTCTTT	CASSFLGQGPGEGTEAFF
NA	TRBV5-1	NA	TRBJ2-6	TGCGCCAGCAGCTTGGATCTGGGATCTGGGGCCAACGTCCTGACTTTC	CASSLDLGSGANVLTF
TRBD2	TRBV6-5	few	TRBJ2-7	TGTGCCAGCAGTCCCGGGACTAGCGGGAGCAGCGAGCAGTACTTC	CASSPGTSGSSEQYF
TRBD2	TRBV9	many	TRBJ2-2	TGTGCCAGCAGCGTAGATCTAGCGGACACCGGGGAGCTGTTTTTT	CASSVDLADTGELFF
NA	TRBV6-5	NA	TRBJ2-5	TGTGCCAGCAGTTACTCTGGCGGGGTTCAAGAGACCCAGTACTTC	CASSYSGGVQETQYF
NA	TRBV11-2	NA	TRBJ2-2	TGTGCCAGCAGCTGGACAACCGGGGAGCTGTTTTTT	CASSWTTGELFF
NA	TRBV29-1	many	TRBJ2-3	TGCAGCGTCCGCCAGGGCACAGATACGCAGTATTTT	CSVRQGTDTQYF
NA	TRBV20-1	NA	TRBJ2-3	TGCAGTGCTAGAGATCGCCGGACAGTTGAGACGCAGTATTTT	CSARDRRTVETQYF
NA	TRBV6-6	NA	TRBJ1-6	TGTGCCGGGGGGAGTTATAATTCACCCCTCCACTTT	CAGGSYNSPLHF
NA	TRBV7-2	many	TRBJ2-2	TGTGCCAGCAGCCCCGGCGGGACCCCAGCGCGGGAGCTGTTTTTT	CASSPGGTPARELFF
TRBD1	TRBV16	few	TRBJ2-6	TGTGCCAGCAGCCTACGGGACAGGGCGTCCGGGGCCAACGTCCTGACTTTC	CASSLRDRASGANVLTF
NA	TRBV5-1	few	TRBJ1-2	TGCGCCAGCAGGGATACAACTGGGGGCTACACCTTC	CASRDTTGGYTF
NA	TRBV4-2	NA	TRBJ1-5	TGTGCCAGCAGCCAAGGAGTAGGAGAAAGCAATCAGCCCCAGCATTTT	CASSQGVGESNQPQHF
NA	TRBV12-3/TRBV12-4	many	TRBJ1-5	TGTGCCAGCAGTTTAGGGGGTCAACTAAATCAGCCCCAGCATTTT	CASSLGGQLNQPQHF
TRBD1	TRBV7-9	few	TRBJ1-2	TGTGCCAGTCACGGGACAGACCCAGCTTACTATGGCTACACCTTC	CASHGTDPAYYGYTF
NA	TRBV9	many	TRBJ2-2	TGTGCCAGCAGCGTAGCCGGCGGGGCTAAGACCGGGGAGCTGTTTTTT	CASSVAGGAKTGELFF
NA	TRBV19	many	TRBJ1-5	TGTGCCAGTACTCCCGGGACGGAGATTCAGCCCCAGCATTTT	CASTPGTEIQPQHF
NA	TRBV3-1	few	TRBJ1-6	TGTGCCAGCAGCCGACAGGCAGATAATTCACCCCTCCACTTT	CASSRQADNSPLHF
NA	TRBV27	few	TRBJ1-1	TGTGCCAGCAGTATCTACCAGAACACTGAAGCTTTCTTT	CASSIYQNTEAFF
NA	TRBV15	few	TRBJ1-3	TGTGCCACTGGAGGTGGAAACACCATATATTTT	CATGGGNTIYF
NA	TRBV28	few	TRBJ1-3	TGTGCCAGCAGGTCGGGGGGGCAAGGAGACACCATATATTTT	CASRSGGQGDTIYF
NA	TRBV2	NA	TRBJ1-1	TGTGCCAGCGAAATAAAGCAGGGGAACACTGAAGCTTTCTTT	CASEIKQGNTEAFF